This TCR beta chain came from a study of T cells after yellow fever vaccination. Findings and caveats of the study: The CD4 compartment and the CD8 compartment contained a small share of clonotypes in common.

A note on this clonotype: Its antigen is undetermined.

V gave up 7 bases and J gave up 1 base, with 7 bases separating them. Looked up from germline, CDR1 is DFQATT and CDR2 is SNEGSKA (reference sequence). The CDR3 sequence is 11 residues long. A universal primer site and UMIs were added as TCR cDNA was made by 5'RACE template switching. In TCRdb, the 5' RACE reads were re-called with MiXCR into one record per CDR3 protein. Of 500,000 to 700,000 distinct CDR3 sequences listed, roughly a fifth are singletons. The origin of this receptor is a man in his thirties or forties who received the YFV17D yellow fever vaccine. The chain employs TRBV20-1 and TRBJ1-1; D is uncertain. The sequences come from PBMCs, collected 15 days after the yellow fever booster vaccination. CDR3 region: CSGPTNTEAFF. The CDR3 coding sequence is TGCAGTGGCCCCACGAACACTGAAGCTTTCTTT.